This T cell receptor (beta chain) was profiled in a study of T cell responses to AZD1222 COVID-19 vaccine. Study conclusions and caveats: Spike-specific TCR breadth and depth both grew after two AZD1222 doses.

In the case of this clone: The antigen remains unidentified.

Germline V gives CDR1 MNHNY, CDR2 SVGAGI (reference sequence). This CDR3 region has 19 residues. Trimming removed 5 bases from V and 1 base from J; junction bases left unmatched: 16. Measured with immunoSEQ multiplex PCR; TCRdb has only the in-frame clones, and not every one. The sample consists of approximately 19,000 clones, 81% of them appearing once. The TCR comes from an adult who received the AZD1222 COVID-19 vaccine. The sequenced sample was peripheral blood, obtained 28 days after the second AZD1222 dose. The V call is TRBV6-6, the J call TRBJ1-5, with TRBD1 matching 8 bases. The CDR3: CASSHRTGSNFRSNQPQHF. For the CDR3, the DNA is TGTGCCAGCAGTCACCGGACAGGGAGTAATTTTAGGAGCAATCAGCCCCAGCATTTT.